This paragraph reports one T cell receptor beta chain. Its specific antigen is unknown. No per-base quality is available; no much larger clone lies one base away. The library came from the immunoSEQ multiplex PCR assay. For the multiplex PCR, a mixture combining 60 forward primers for TCR Vbeta segments and 13 reverse primers for TCR Jbeta segments was used. A multiplex PCR assay on genomic DNA amplified the CDR3 region of rearranged TCR beta genes. Amplified TCR beta libraries were sequenced as 87-base-pair reads on the Illumina HiSeq System. As for the authors' bioinformatics: Across the 500 to 750 repertoires, a later analysis counted roughly 77 million unique TCR beta chains, around 10 million of which were shared by at least two donors. Raw reads were error-corrected and collapsed into unique sequences with a nearest-neighbor algorithm that merged closely related sequences to remove PCR and sequencing errors. CDR3 sequences were aligned to IMGT reference sequences to assign V, D and J gene segments. For a sequence to be retained, a match of at least six nucleotides was required to both a V gene segment and a J gene segment. A rearrangement was called productive if the CDR3 had no stop codons and remained in frame with V and J, and every other rearrangement was called non-productive. CDR3 was defined according to IMGT convention as the region running from the second conserved V-encoded cysteine to the conserved J-encoded phenylalanine. In an earlier analysis of some 550 of the donors, sequences lacking an unambiguous match to a single V gene segment were excluded. An earlier analysis of some 500 of the donors classified V segments as functional when productive rearrangements were above 56.7% and as segregating when the standard deviation between donors was above 5%. A statistical classification framework was built to diagnose cytomegalovirus status from the catalog of TCR beta chain sequences. V and J gene assignment, in a later analysis, came from comparing TCR nucleotide sequences with IMGT/GENE-DB human TR gene sequences. In a later analysis, CDR3 sequences and most-parsimonious VDJ recombination scenarios were assigned using the TCRdist pipeline. A later analysis defined each TCR beta chain by its CDR3 amino acid sequence plus V-gene family, and excluded reads lacking a unique V-gene family. A later analysis removed roughly 590 highly shared, low-generation-probability nucleotide sequences to deal with suspected cross-contamination and a sequencing artifact. In a later analysis, a clonal expansion index for each public chain was calculated from normalized within-repertoire ranks of inferred template counts. A later analysis computed generation probabilities with a VDJ recombination model fitted to out-of-frame rearrangements, and checked the results against IGoR. A later analysis scored TCR-TCR, TCR-HLA and TCR-CMV co-occurrence with hypergeometric tests, applying a repertoire-size bias correction to TCR pairs. In a later analysis, false discovery rates were estimated by permuting HLA or CMV assignments 20 times. In a later analysis, co-occurring TCRs were grouped with DBSCAN, and TCRdist sequence similarity was added when clustering was performed within HLA-allele-positive subsets. For co-occurrence clustering, repertoires with fewer than 30,000 or more than 120,000 public chains were excluded, along with about five repertoires with anomalous nucleotide sharing. Imported from immuneACCESS, the table was reduced by TCRdb to in-frame sequences with V and J called. These copies leave out some clones; in studies compared against another copy, an unresolved V gene accounts for under half, and the cause of the remainder is not known. V and J calls and clone size are as listed in that table; D and trimming were resolved from the DNA. This sample comprises 200,000 to 250,000 clones, roughly 83% of them detected only once. The top ten constitute about 1.4% of the sample.

In total, about 650 healthy bone marrow donors made up the cohort. At the time of sampling, all cohort members were nominally healthy, though unrecorded immune exposures were likely present. The donor was CMV seronegative and was included in the group of hundreds of seronegative cohort members. Every donor gave a peripheral blood sample, and the peripheral blood mononuclear cells from that sample were used for TCR beta sequencing. Genomic DNA was extracted from the blood cell samples with the Qiagen DNeasy Blood Extraction Kit. The germline V gene sets CDR1 to SGDLS and CDR2 to YYNGEE. The CDR3 runs 14 residues from the cysteine to the phenylalanine. The kept DNA is CDR3 alone, 42 bases in frame from the first base. Compared with germline, V lacks 1 base and J lacks 8 bases; bases without a gene match: 7. The record originates from a study of cytomegalovirus exposure and HLA in healthy donors (dated by TCRdb to 2016 to 2017). General notes on the study: According to an earlier analysis of around 600 of the donors, about 179 million T cells yielded some 120 million unique TCR beta sequences and around 280 Gb of sequence data. In the later analysis, no new phenotypic data were used to find candidate immune exposures; instead, reliance was placed on TCR beta sequences and their occurrence across donors. An early release covering roughly 600 HLA-typed donors comprised roughly 300 gigabases of sequencing data and tens of millions of unique TCR sequences. The study was designed to test whether signatures of past pathogen exposure could be identified by cataloging public T cell receptors. Along with the approximately 600-subject first cohort, a separate validation cohort of over a hundred different subjects was used. The study profiled the T cell repertoires of under 700 subjects by immunosequencing and related them to cytomegalovirus serostatus. The study combined high-throughput TCR immunosequencing, statistical association of individual TCRs with disease status, and machine learning to predict cytomegalovirus infection status. Donor age, sex, ethnicity and CMV serostatus were compiled together with the repertoire data. All discovery cohort repertoires had been generated on a single sequencing platform. Both class I and class II loci were covered by HLA typing, at four-digit resolution. Because of strong linkage in the cohort, roughly five DR-DQ haplotypes were treated as single units for association and clustering. Across 300 to 500 genotyped donors of the cohort, an average of about 240,000 unique TCR beta nucleotide sequences per donor were sequenced, and roughly 20% of those sequences were non-productive. A later genetic analysis used genome-wide SNP genotypes for about 60% of the roughly 670 donors, treating that subset as a discovery cohort. In an earlier analysis of 550 to 700 of the donors, high-throughput TCR beta sequencing was used to judge whether each TCR beta V gene segment behaved as functional or pseudogenic. The number of typed donors differed by locus: 629-630 for A, B, C, DRB1 and DQB1; 500 to 550 for DQA1; about 600 for DPA1; and around 490 for DPB1. A later analysis re-examined previously published TCR beta repertoires from around 670 donors and added high-resolution HLA genotyping to investigate patterns of TCR occurrence. The genetic ancestry cluster associated with self-reported Caucasian donors included about four fifths of the roughly 410 genotyped donors.

The paper as a whole reports these results and caveats: A cluster of highly shared sequence variants was judged likely to represent a technical artifact of the sequencing pipeline. The study gave a list of around 170 TCR beta chains associated with cytomegalovirus. Assigning TCR associations to individual alleles was difficult when HLA alleles, especially DR and DQ, strongly co-occurred. According to the authors, the approach could potentially be generalized to other disease states and immunological phenotypes. For the cohort, immune exposure information was limited to CMV serostatus. This cohort had only TCR beta chains sequenced, and the lack of alpha or paired-chain data limited which features could be detected. Because counts were too low, roughly 17 rarely observed V segments, including chromosome 9 orphons, were left out of the earlier analysis of some 600 of the donors. Compared with the approximately 600-donor mean, donors in an Asian-associated ancestry cluster had fewer N-insertions in productive TCRs, according to a later genetic analysis. Linkage disequilibrium might explain the correlated functional status among segregating V segments, but an unknown experimental factor could not be ruled out. In a later analysis, the rate of TCR association differed among HLA loci, with DRB1 alleles having the most associated TCRs and HLA-C alleles having the fewest. Across donors, most TCR sequences were observed very rarely, whereas some public TCRs were present in many individuals. A further reported finding was that TCR beta sequences accurately predicted the HLA-A and HLA-B alleles for most subjects in the first cohort. The 87-base-pair reads could not distinguish some IMGT-functional V segments, including TRBV6-2 and TRBV6-3, so those segments were excluded. Because HLA typing was missing for some donors at each locus, association tests included only the typed subset. Three of the identified cytomegalovirus-associated TCR beta chains were confirmed in vitro to be specific for cytomegalovirus antigens. The classifier was reported to diagnose cytomegalovirus status with high specificity and sensitivity in both the original and validation cohorts. The presence/absence analyses assumed that sequencing depth was roughly uniform across donors, and that assumption may not be true. A later analysis found that most CMV-associated TCR beta chains appeared HLA-restricted, with HLA associations seemingly driven largely by CMV exposure. An earlier analysis of approximately 600 of the donors showed that most TCR beta V segments appeared in productive rearrangements either about 87% or about 30% of the time, which broadly matched IMGT annotations. A later analysis reported that several top co-occurrence clusters appeared linked to parvovirus B19, influenza, CMV and Epstein-Barr virus. V-gene and J-gene trimming of TCR beta chains was associated with a missense DCLRE1C variant in a later genetic analysis, and the association was replicated in an independent cohort. Compared with equally common non-associated chains, HLA-associated TCR beta chains in a later analysis were more clonally expanded and had lower generation probabilities. In a later analysis, 15,000 to 20,000 TCR beta sequences were associated with specific HLA alleles at a false discovery rate of 0.05.

The sequenced sample was PBMCs. The chain is made from TRBV9 and TRBJ1-2, with 8 bases matching TRBD1. The receptor comes from a girl aged 10 to 17 in good health and CMV-seronegative. The CDR3 region has the sequence CASSVLTGADGYTF. The DNA is as follows: TGTGCCAGCAGCGTACTGACAGGGGCGGACGGCTACACCTTC.